This T cell receptor (beta chain) was sequenced in a study of CXCR3-negative and CXCR3-positive naive CD8 T cells. Study information: Summed over all libraries, TRB reads came to around 130 million, with about 1.5 +/- 0.3 million per library. Study outcomes and limitations: Compared with CXCR3-negative naive cells, CXCR3-positive naive cells showed more hydrophobic TRB CDR3s. Naive subsets were similarly diverse, while memory CD8+ repertoires were much less diverse.

Preparation of TRB cDNA libraries relied on 5' RACE carrying UMI labels. With the 5' RACE reads reprocessed, TCRdb shows one record per CDR3 protein and no DNA. The sample features about 92,000 distinct CDR3 sequences, with about 0.8% in its top ten. Turning to this clonotype: Antigen specificity is unknown.

This CDR3 region has 16 residues. From germline, CDR1 is SQVTM and CDR2 ANQGSEA. Material for sequencing was naive CXCR3+ CD8+ T cells from blood. Subset indicated: CD45RO-CCR7+CD27+CD95- naive CD8+ T cells expressing CXCR3 (TNR3+). The V call is TRBV29-1, the J call TRBJ2-7; TCRdb indicates TRBD1, and absent DNA this call remains unverified. This clonotype was sampled from a human donor in good health. Some clones in this sample may be carry-over from other donors' samples. The CDR3 loop is CSVESLETGDSYEQYF.